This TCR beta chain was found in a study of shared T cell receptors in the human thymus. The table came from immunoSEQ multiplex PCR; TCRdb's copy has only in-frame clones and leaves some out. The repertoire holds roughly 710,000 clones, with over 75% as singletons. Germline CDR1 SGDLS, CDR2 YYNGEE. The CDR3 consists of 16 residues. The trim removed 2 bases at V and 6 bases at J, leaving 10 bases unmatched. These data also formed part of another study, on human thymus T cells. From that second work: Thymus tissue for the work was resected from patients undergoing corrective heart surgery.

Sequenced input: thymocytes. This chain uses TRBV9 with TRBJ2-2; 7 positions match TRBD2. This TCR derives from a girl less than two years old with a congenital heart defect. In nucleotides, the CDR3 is TGTGCCAGCAGCGTTGGACCCAGCGGGGCATCCGGGGAGCTGTTTTTT. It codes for CASSVGPSGASGELFF.